Presented here are 25 T cell receptor beta chains from one specimen sequenced in a study of Graves' ophthalmopathy and Graves' hyperthyroidism. Amplification of the TCR beta CDR3 regions used RNA transcripts (as template). Scientists carried out first-round RT-PCR using HTBI primers and then a second-round multiplex PCR. TCRdb processed the multiplex PCR reads anew with MiXCR; each CDR3 protein has one entry. The sample records nearly 400,000 distinct CDR3 sequences, about 18% being singletons. Sequenced input: peripheral blood. These receptors came from a woman between 18 and 29 years old with Graves' ophthalmopathy.

The chain employs TRBV18 and TRBJ2-3; D remains ambiguous. The CDR3 runs to 12 residues. With 6 bases removed from V and 3 bases from J, the gap between germline ends came to 7 bases. Germline V gene lookup returns CDR1 KGHSH and CDR2 LQKENI. The CDR3 region is CASSRRTDTQYF. CDR3 DNA: TGTGCCAGCTCCCGACGAACAGATACGCAGTATTTT. The entire variable domain, with the rest obtained from reference TRBV18 and TRBJ2-3, is as follows: NAGVMQNPRHLVRRRGQEARLRCSPMKGHSHVYWYRQLPEEGLKFMVYLQKENIIDESGMPKERFSAEFPKEGPSILRIQQVVRGDSAAYFCASSRRTDTQYFGPGTRLTVL.

This clonotype was seen ten or more times. The rearrangement uses TRBV5-1 and TRBJ2-3; TRBD2 matches 7 bases. Germline assignment: CDR1 SGHRS and CDR2 YFSETQ. The CDR3 runs to 16 residues. V lost 0 bases to trimming and J lost 6 bases; unmatched junction nucleotides: 10. The DNA for the CDR3 is TGCGCCAGCAGCTTGGTTAGTAGCGGGCCGGAGGATACGCAGTATTTT. Its translation: CASSLVSSGPEDTQYF.

This clonotype was detected ten times or more. The chain couples TRBV6-2 or TRBV6-3 to TRBJ2-7; 7 nucleotides match TRBD1. V was pared by 4 bases and J by 1 base, with 10 bases of the junction left unmatched. The CDR3 length is 16 residues. CDR1 and CDR2 (germline): MNHEY, SVGEGT. CDR3: CASSLDRPTLSYEQYF. DNA of the CDR3: TGTGCCAGCAGTTTGGACAGGCCGACCCTATCCTACGAGCAGTACTTC.

This clonotype has ten or more counts. The chain joins TRBV4-2 to TRBJ1-6, with D perhaps matching TRBD1 (5 bases). CDR1 is LGHNA, CDR2 YNFKEQ, per germline. This CDR3 has 17 residues. The V gene lost 1 base and the J gene lost 5 bases, with 15 bases spanning the gap. DNA of the CDR3: TGTGCCAGCAGCCAAGTGGTAGGGGAAACGCATAATTCACCCCTCCACTTT. It yields the protein CASSQVVGETHNSPLHF.

At least ten counts were recorded for this clonotype. V gene TRBV6-5 combines with J gene TRBJ1-2; D is undetermined. CDR1 and CDR2 from the germline V gene are MNHEY and SVGAGI. Trimming removed 7 bases at V and 4 bases at J, with 10 bases between. This CDR3 is built from 12 residues. The CDR3 nucleotides read TGTGCCAGCATGGAAAGCCTCTATGGCTACACCTTC. Translated, it gives CASMESLYGYTF.

This clonotype was counted ten times or more. This rearrangement joins TRBV11-1 to TRBJ2-7; 7 bases are a match to TRBD1. Germline V gives CDR1 SGHAT, CDR2 FQDESV (reference sequence). The CDR3 has 18 residues. V shed 0 bases, J shed 3 bases, and the junction held 14 bases outside the gene matches. The CDR3 is CASSLASPRGQLDYEQYF. DNA for the CDR3: TGTGCCAGCAGCTTAGCGAGTCCAAGGGGACAGCTCGACTACGAGCAGTACTTC.

Many counts were recorded for this clonotype. V is TRBV6-2 or TRBV6-3 and J is TRBJ1-1; D unclear. Per germline, CDR1 MNHEY and CDR2 SVGEGT. The length of the CDR3 is 15 residues. V dropped 1 base and J dropped 6 bases, with 15 bases sitting between them. Written as DNA, the CDR3 is TGTGCCAGCAGTTACTTGGAATCGGGCCGTTCTGAAGCTTTCTTT. Its protein product is CASSYLESGRSEAFF.

This clonotype was observed at least ten times. The chain combines TRBV2 with TRBJ2-5; D might be TRBD1 or TRBD2, each matching 5 bases. This CDR3 is 13 amino acids long. V lost 5 bases and J lost 6, with 13 bases in between. CDR1 SNHLY and CDR2 FYNNEI come from the germline V gene. CDR3 protein: CASSWDGSQTQYF. The DNA of the CDR3 is TGTGCCAGCAGTTGGGACGGGTCGCAGACCCAGTACTTC.

This clonotype was seen many times. This chain uses TRBV29-1 with TRBJ2-7; 12 bases map to TRBD1. V dropped 4 bases and J dropped 7; count of bases not matched to a gene: 5. The length of the CDR3 is 13 residues. Per the germline V gene, CDR1 is SQVTM and CDR2 is ANQGSEA. CDR3 nucleotide sequence: TGCAGCGTTGCCGGGGACAGGGGGCTGGAGCAGTACTTC. It translates to CSVAGDRGLEQYF.

The CDR3 DNA reads TGTGCCAGCAGCTTAGCGGGAGCAATATACGAGCAGTACTTC. Protein sequence: CASSLAGAIYEQYF. This rearrangement joins TRBV7-2 to TRBJ2-7; D perhaps matches TRBD2 (5 bases). Germline V gene sequence: CDR1 SGHTA, CDR2 FQGNSA. The CDR3 is made up of 14 amino acids. The V gene lost 0 bases and the J gene lost 4 bases, with 10 bases spanning the gap.

This clonotype was seen ten or more times. The chain recombines TRBV7-2 with TRBJ2-4; a weak D match, TRBD2 (6 bases). Germline lookup yields CDR1 SGHTA and CDR2 FQGNSA. V was trimmed by 0 bases and J by 10 bases, leaving 13 bases between them. The CDR3 has 14 amino acids. Here the CDR3 DNA reads TGTGCCAGCAGCTTAGCGCAAAGGAGGGAAATTCAGTACTTC. Translation gives CASSLAQRREIQYF.

This clonotype is a singleton in its sample. The chain carries TRBV7-9 and TRBJ1-5, with D possibly TRBD1 on 6 matching bases. Germline loops: CDR1 SEHNR, CDR2 FQNEAQ (reference sequence). V lost 5 bases to trimming and J lost 5 bases, with 13 bases between them. This CDR3 region has 14 residues. This CDR3 is CASSAEQGHQPQHF. CDR3 DNA sequence: TGTGCCAGCAGCGCTGAGCAGGGGCATCAGCCCCAGCATTTT.

This clonotype was recorded many times. The chain combines TRBV30 with TRBJ2-7, with D possibly TRBD2 on 6 matching bases. Trimming cost V 0 bases and J 1 base, with 13 bases left between them. This CDR3 has 15 residues. Germline V gene sequence: CDR1 GTSNPN, CDR2 SVGIG (reference sequence). The CDR3: CAWSVRGGTSYEQYF. CDR3 in DNA: TGTGCCTGGAGTGTACGTGGGGGGACTTCCTACGAGCAGTACTTC.

In its sample, this clonotype was seen many times. A read error may produce the germline difference seen at one junction end. J is TRBJ1-5 and V is TRBV2; TRBD1 might be the D (5 bases). The germline gives CDR1 SNHLY, CDR2 FYNNEI. The CDR3 extends over 13 amino acids. CDR3 sequence reads: CANSESQGGPQHF. CDR3 in DNA: TGTGCCAACAGTGAGTCTCAGGGAGGGCCCCAGCATTTT.

This clonotype has at least ten counts. V gene TRBV12-5 combines with J gene TRBJ1-1; 9 positions agree with TRBD1. The CDR3 consists of 18 residues. The germline CDR1 and CDR2 sequences are LGHNT and FRNRAP. After removal of 1 base from V and 0 bases from J, the junction contained 9 bases not matched to a gene. CDR3 in amino acids: CASGLGSGQGNLNTEAFF. For the CDR3, the DNA is TGTGCTAGTGGTTTGGGTTCGGGACAGGGAAATTTGAACACTGAAGCTTTCTTT.

The sample holds many counts of this clonotype. The CDR3 sequence: CASSPRVSTENYGYTF. The CDR3 nucleotides read TGTGCCAGCAGCCCACGGGTCAGCACAGAAAACTATGGCTACACCTTC. This rearrangement joins TRBV12-3 or TRBV12-4 to TRBJ1-2; D remains unclear. Trimming stripped 6 bases from V and 2 bases from J, with 19 bases between. The CDR3 has 16 amino acids.

This clonotype has ten or more counts. The chain has TRBV6-1 and TRBJ1-5, with D perhaps matching TRBD1 (6 bases). V lost 5 bases and J 10 bases, leaving 21 bases between the germline ends. Germline CDR1 MNHNS, CDR2 SASEGT. There are 15 residues in the CDR3. CDR3 sequence (DNA): TGTGCCAGCAGTCCATCGGACAGCTCCCAGTATCCCCAGCATTTT. Its protein is CASSPSDSSQYPQHF.

This chain joins TRBV30 and TRBJ2-7, with no clear D. The CDR3 has 13 amino acids. Germline values: CDR1 GTSNPN, CDR2 SVGIG (reference sequence). Trimming stripped 1 base from V and 6 bases from J, with 13 bases between. CDR3 sequence (DNA): TGTGCCTGGAGTGAGGGCCGGGCGGTCGAGCAGTACTTC. It specifies CAWSEGRAVEQYF.

This clonotype was counted at least ten times. V is TRBV12-3 or TRBV12-4 and J is TRBJ1-1, with D unresolved. The ends were cut back, 3 bases at V and 6 bases at J, with 11 bases in the middle. The CDR3 loop spans 13 amino acids. The CDR3 DNA sequence: TGTGCCAGCAGTTTCTTAACGGGCGCTGAAGCTTTCTTT. Translated: CASSFLTGAEAFF.

This clonotype was found many times. The rearrangement uses TRBV10-2 and TRBJ2-7, with unresolved D. Per the germline V gene, CDR1 is WSHSY and CDR2 is SAAADI. V lost 7 bases to trimming and J lost 3 bases, with 7 bases between them. The CDR3 runs 11 residues. Here the CDR3 reads CASTTGYEQYF. CDR3 DNA sequence: TGCGCCAGCACGACGGGCTACGAGCAGTACTTC.

The gene calls are TRBV28 and TRBJ1-2, with D tentatively TRBD1 (5 bases). V shed 5 bases and J shed 8 bases, with 24 bases lying between them. Germline V gene data show CDR1 as MDHEN and CDR2 as SYDVKM. CDR3 length: 16 amino acids. The CDR3 DNA follows: TGTGCCAGCAGTCCCTACCCGCGACAGTCTCTTGGGGGCTACACCTTC. Encoded protein: CASSPYPRQSLGGYTF.

This clonotype was observed many times. The chain carries TRBV12-3 or TRBV12-4 and TRBJ1-5; 7 nucleotides agree with TRBD1. The CDR3 runs 14 residues. V dropped 6 bases and J dropped 6; count of bases not matched to a gene: 8. In nucleotides, the CDR3 is TGTGCCAGCAGCCCGACAGGGTACAGTCAGCCCCAGCATTTT. Its protein product is CASSPTGYSQPQHF.

The chain is built from TRBV6-1 and TRBJ1-2; tentative D call: TRBD1 (6 bases). V was clipped by 8 bases and J by 7 bases, with 14 bases between them. CDR3 length: 12 residues. The V gene's germline CDR1 is MNHNS and CDR2 SASEGT. In DNA, the CDR3 is TGTGCCAGCCGAAGATCAGGGGTTGGCTACACCTTC. This gives the protein CASRRSGVGYTF.

The table lists this clonotype with many counts. The V gene is TRBV9, the J gene TRBJ2-5; no clear D. Germline loops: CDR1 SGDLS, CDR2 YYNGEE. The CDR3 is 13 amino acids. V was shortened by 0 bases and J by 5 bases, with 8 bases between the two germline ends. CDR3 in amino acids: CASSVGSRETQYF. CDR3 DNA sequence: TGTGCCAGCAGCGTAGGTTCACGGGAGACCCAGTACTTC.

This clonotype was observed many times. CDR3 DNA sequence: TGTGCCAGCAGCCAATTGACAGTTGAGCAGTACTTC. Protein sequence: CASSQLTVEQYF. The chain links TRBV7-2 to TRBJ2-7; D might be TRBD1 (5 bases). Trimming cost V 5 bases and J 7 bases, with 12 bases left between them. Germline CDR1 is SGHTA and CDR2 is FQGNSA. The CDR3 covers 12 residues.